The 18 T cell receptor beta chains below were found in one sample sequenced in a study of blood T cell repertoires in COVID-19. Measured with immunoSEQ multiplex PCR; TCRdb has only the in-frame clones, and not every one. In the table there are roughly 180,000 clones, approximately 80% of which are singletons. The specimen was PBMCs or T cells enriched from blood (not recorded which). The receptors were gathered from a man aged 60 to 69 who had been exposed to COVID-19.

The CDR3 DNA follows: TGTGCCAGTACCTGGGACAGCGGCTTCTTCCCTAACTATGGCTACACCTTC. Amino acids: CASTWDSGFFPNYGYTF. This chain connects TRBV19 to TRBJ1-2, with 7 bases lining up with TRBD1. V shed 7 bases and J 0 bases; nucleotides not matched to a gene: 14. Germline lookup yields CDR1 LNHDA and CDR2 SQIVND (reference sequence). This CDR3 has 17 amino acids.

This chain connects TRBV5-4 to TRBJ2-7, with D possibly being TRBD1 (5 bases). V lost 5 bases and J lost 5, with 20 bases in between. From germline, CDR1 is SGHNT and CDR2 YYREEE (reference sequence). The CDR3 has 15 amino acids. In DNA form, the CDR3 reads TGTGCCAGCAGTCCTGACAGAACCCCTTCCCACGAGCAGTACTTC. The encoded protein is CASSPDRTPSHEQYF.

The rearrangement uses TRBV29-1 and TRBJ1-4, with 7 bases matching TRBD1. V shed 7 bases, J shed 8 bases, and the junction held 4 bases outside the gene matches. From germline, CDR1 is SQVTM and CDR2 ANQGSEA. The CDR3 totals 11 residues. The CDR3 sequence: CSGLTGEKLFF. In DNA, the CDR3 is TGCAGCGGACTGACAGGGGAAAAACTGTTTTTT.

The V gene is TRBV6-5, the J gene TRBJ2-5; 12 nucleotides match TRBD2. With 7 bases clipped from V and 6 bases from J, the junction kept 9 bases outside the gene matches. The CDR3 extends over 15 amino acids. In germline, CDR1 is MNHEY, CDR2 SVGAGI. The CDR3 spells CASMPRLAGVQTQYF. The CDR3 bases are TGTGCCAGCATGCCCCGACTAGCGGGAGTCCAGACCCAGTACTTC.

V gene TRBV19 combines with J gene TRBJ2-7; 13 bases align to TRBD2. V trimming: 4 bases; J trimming: 4 bases; junction bases outside the gene matches: 4. CDR3 length: 15 amino acids. Germline CDR1 LNHDA, CDR2 SQIVND (reference sequence). In nucleotides, the CDR3 is TGTGCCAGTAGTACCCGGACTAGCGGGAGTTACGAGCAGTACTTC. This gives the protein CASSTRTSGSYEQYF.

The J gene is TRBJ1-2, the V gene TRBV2; 12 bases align to TRBD1. Looked up from germline, CDR1 is SNHLY and CDR2 is FYNNEI. The CDR3 covers 15 residues. With V trimmed by 6 bases and J by 9 bases, 11 bases remained unmatched. CDR3: CASRDYTGTGGRYTF. CDR3 coding DNA: TGTGCCAGCAGGGACTATACCGGGACAGGGGGCCGCTACACCTTC.

The chain couples TRBV5-6 to TRBJ1-2; D gene uncertain. The germline CDR1 and CDR2 sequences are SGHDT and YYEEEE. The V and J ends lost 4 bases and 7 bases respectively, with 11 bases between them. The CDR3 runs to 12 residues. The CDR3 here is CASSPRPAGYTF. The CDR3 region has the DNA TGTGCCAGCAGCCCCAGGCCTGCTGGCTACACCTTC.

This clone has ten or more counts. The rearrangement joins TRBV27 to TRBJ1-1; a weak D match, TRBD1 (6 bases). V lost 2 bases and J 0 bases, leaving 10 bases between the germline ends. The CDR3 is 15 amino acids. The germline V gene encodes CDR1 MNHEY and CDR2 SMNVEV (reference sequence). The CDR3 DNA follows: TGTGCCAGCAGTTTAACTAACAGGGTGAACACTGAAGCTTTCTTT. Its translation: CASSLTNRVNTEAFF.

This clone was observed at least ten times. The V call is TRBV7-8, the J call TRBJ2-3, with TRBD2 identical over 7 bases. V trimming: 5 bases; J trimming: 0 bases; junction bases outside the gene matches: 8. The CDR3 length is 16 residues. The germline CDR1 and CDR2 sequences are SGHVS and FQNEAQ. The DNA of the CDR3 is TGTGCCAGCAGCGGTCCGAATAGCGGGAGCACAGATACGCAGTATTTT. Encoded protein: CASSGPNSGSTDTQYF.

The chain combines TRBV7-2 with TRBJ1-5; D is perhaps TRBD1 (6 bases). The CDR3 is 14 amino acids. The V end lost 4 bases, the J end lost 7 bases, and 14 bases lay between the germline ends. Germline CDR1 SGHTA, CDR2 FQGNSA. The CDR3 spells CASSSTGPGQPQHF. CDR3 DNA: TGTGCCAGCAGCTCCACAGGGCCGGGACAGCCCCAGCATTTT.

This chain links TRBV9 with TRBJ2-3; 9 nucleotides line up with TRBD2. V shed 0 bases and J 2 bases; nucleotides not matched to a gene: 4. CDR3 length: 16 residues. CDR1 SGDLS and CDR2 YYNGEE come from the germline V gene. The CDR3 DNA sequence: TGTGCCAGCAGCGTAGTGGCGGGAGGGCCCACAGATACGCAGTATTTT. Translated: CASSVVAGGPTDTQYF.

Remarks on this clone: At one end the junction does not follow the germline gene, possibly because of a read error. The chain is built from TRBV27 and TRBJ2-3; weak D call: TRBD2 (6 bases). The CDR3 has 15 residues. Looked up from germline, CDR1 is MNHEY and CDR2 is SMNVEV (reference sequence). CDR3 sequence: CASSLGGKTTNTQYF. Written as DNA, the CDR3 is TGTGCCAGCAGTTTAGGCGGGAAGACCACAAATACGCAGTATTTT.

The chain employs TRBV7-9 and TRBJ1-1; D possibly corresponds to TRBD1 (5 bases). This CDR3 region has 15 residues. The V and J ends lost 1 base and 0 bases respectively, with 9 bases between them. Germline CDR1 reads SEHNR; CDR2 reads FQNEAQ (reference sequence). The CDR3 protein is CASSLVGGLNTEAFF. Written as DNA, the CDR3 is TGTGCCAGCAGCTTAGTCGGGGGGTTGAACACTGAAGCTTTCTTT.

This clone was counted a few times. Written as DNA, the CDR3 is TGTGCCAGCAGCTTAGGGCCCTTTCATAAGGGGACTCGGGAGCAGTACTTC. Encoded protein: CASSLGPFHKGTREQYF. This chain joins TRBV13 and TRBJ2-7, with D perhaps matching TRBD2 (6 bases). The CDR3 runs to 17 residues. V shed 0 bases and J shed 7 bases, with 22 bases lying between them. CDR1 and CDR2 (germline): PRHDT, FYEKMQ (reference sequence).

The V call is TRBV27, the J call TRBJ1-5; TRBD1 is a possible D gene (5 bases). The V end was cut by 5 bases, the J end by 12 bases, with 14 bases between. The CDR3 extends over 12 amino acids. Germline CDR1 reads MNHEY; CDR2 reads SMNVEV (reference sequence). In DNA, the CDR3 is TGTGCCAGCAGTCTCGGACACTACTGCCAGCATTTT. Its translation is CASSLGHYCQHF.

The chain carries TRBV6-2 or TRBV6-3 and TRBJ2-3; no clear D gene. Trimming pared 0 bases from V and 0 bases from J, leaving 7 bases between. The CDR3 has 15 amino acids. In germline, CDR1 is MNHEY, CDR2 SVGEGT. CDR3 in DNA: TGTGCCAGCAGTTACTCTCTGACTAGCACAGATACGCAGTATTTT. Its translation is CASSYSLTSTDTQYF.

The chain links TRBV28 to TRBJ1-2; 11 bases match TRBD1. This CDR3 is 16 amino acids long. With V trimmed by 5 bases and J by 6 bases, 11 bases remained unmatched. CDR1 is MDHEN, CDR2 SYDVKM, per germline. The CDR3 sequence: CASSLWGQGEVDGYTF. The CDR3 coding sequence is TGTGCCAGCAGTCTCTGGGGACAGGGGGAGGTTGATGGCTACACCTTC.

The gene calls are TRBV28 and TRBJ1-6, with D unresolved. Per the germline V gene, CDR1 is MDHEN and CDR2 is SYDVKM. The CDR3 totals 15 residues. V lost 4 bases, J lost 4 bases, and 11 bases lay in between. The CDR3 region is CASSSADTYNSPLHF. The CDR3 DNA is TGTGCCAGCAGTTCTGCGGATACTTATAATTCACCCCTCCACTTT.